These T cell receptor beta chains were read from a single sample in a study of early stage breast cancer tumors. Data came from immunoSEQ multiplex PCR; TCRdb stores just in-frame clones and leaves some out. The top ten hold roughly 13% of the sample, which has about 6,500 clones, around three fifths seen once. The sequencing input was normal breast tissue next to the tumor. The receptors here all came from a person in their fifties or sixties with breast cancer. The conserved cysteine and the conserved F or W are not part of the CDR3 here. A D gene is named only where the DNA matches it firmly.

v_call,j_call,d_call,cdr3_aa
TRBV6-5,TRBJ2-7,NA,ASSYSSGSSYEQY
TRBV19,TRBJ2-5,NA,ASSIAGRETQY
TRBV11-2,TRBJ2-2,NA,ASGYRGGTGELF
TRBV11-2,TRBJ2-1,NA,ASSLGRVRDEQF
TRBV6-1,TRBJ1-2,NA,ASRGLGGYGYT
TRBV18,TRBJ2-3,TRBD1,ASSSFGTVTDTQY
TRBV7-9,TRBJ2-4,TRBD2,ASSLDPAGGPLAKNIQY
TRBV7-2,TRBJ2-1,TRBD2,ASSRTSGTHNEQF
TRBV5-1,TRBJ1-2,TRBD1,ASSRVGGEDGYT
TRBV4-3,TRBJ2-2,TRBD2,ASSQDFLGLAGGTGELF
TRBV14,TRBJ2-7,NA,ASSQKGRHYEQY
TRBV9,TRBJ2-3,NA,ASSVEGRGHTDTQY
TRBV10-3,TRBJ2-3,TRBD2,AISAKRTSGSTDTQY
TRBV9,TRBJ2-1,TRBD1,ASSVVQGAGNEQF
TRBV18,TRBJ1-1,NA,ASSPRFFGQGSGTEAF
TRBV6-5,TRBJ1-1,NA,ASSQGYDTEAF
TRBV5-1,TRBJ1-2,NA,ASRSSGRANYGYT
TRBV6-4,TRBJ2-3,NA,ASSETTTGSQY
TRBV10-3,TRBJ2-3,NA,AISEPPSDTQY
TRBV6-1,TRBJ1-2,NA,ASSEVEGPINYGYT
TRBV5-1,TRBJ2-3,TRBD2,ASSSGLAGGADTQY
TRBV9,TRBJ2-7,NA,ASSVELDPYEQY
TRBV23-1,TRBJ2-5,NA,ASSQSGQGALAGGETQY
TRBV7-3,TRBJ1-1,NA,ASSLTGTGITEAF
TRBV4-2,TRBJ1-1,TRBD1,ASSPRQGTNTEAF
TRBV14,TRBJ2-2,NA,ASSQGPYNTGELF
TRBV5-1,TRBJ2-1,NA,ASSPTGETYNEQF
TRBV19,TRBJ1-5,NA,ASSTGAAFNQPQH
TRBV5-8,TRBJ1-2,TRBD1,ASSPRTGGYGYT
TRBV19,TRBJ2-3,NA,ASRIWVMPDTDTQY
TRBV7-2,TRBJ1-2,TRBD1,ASSSSGGSYGYT
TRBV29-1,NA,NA,SAAQGYYEQY
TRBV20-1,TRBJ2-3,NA,SASRRNTQY
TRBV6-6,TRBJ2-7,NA,ASRAADFYEQY
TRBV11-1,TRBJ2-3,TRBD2,ASSLRGLGVDTQY
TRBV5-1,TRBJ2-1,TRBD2,ASSFTGTSDNEQF
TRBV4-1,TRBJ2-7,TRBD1,ASSQESNRGLGEQY
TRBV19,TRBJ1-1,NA,ASTISTGIGGEAF
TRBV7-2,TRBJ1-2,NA,ASSPGGGSNYGYT
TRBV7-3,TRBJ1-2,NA,ASSLRGTTLNYGYT
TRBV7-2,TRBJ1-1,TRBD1,ASSEGQFRTEAF
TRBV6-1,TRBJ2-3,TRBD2,ASSEGLAGGSDTQY
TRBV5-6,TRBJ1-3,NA,ASSSGTPGNTIY
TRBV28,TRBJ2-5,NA,ASEEQY
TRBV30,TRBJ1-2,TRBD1,AWGTGVYGYT
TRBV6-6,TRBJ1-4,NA,ASSYSSTLANEKLF
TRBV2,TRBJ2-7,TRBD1,ASSAGQGATGSYRSYEQY
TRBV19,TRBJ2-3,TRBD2,ASSISGLAGVDTQY
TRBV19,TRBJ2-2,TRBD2,ASSMKGLAGGAIPGELF
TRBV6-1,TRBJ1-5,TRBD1,ASSSGQGKPQH
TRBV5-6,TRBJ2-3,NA,ASSLDQGTGAQY
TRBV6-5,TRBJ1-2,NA,ASRKVGVNGYT
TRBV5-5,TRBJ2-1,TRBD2,ASRSDSGSAHNEQF
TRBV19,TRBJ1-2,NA,ASTSQGGSGYT
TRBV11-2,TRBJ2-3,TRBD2,ASSSSGRSTDTQY